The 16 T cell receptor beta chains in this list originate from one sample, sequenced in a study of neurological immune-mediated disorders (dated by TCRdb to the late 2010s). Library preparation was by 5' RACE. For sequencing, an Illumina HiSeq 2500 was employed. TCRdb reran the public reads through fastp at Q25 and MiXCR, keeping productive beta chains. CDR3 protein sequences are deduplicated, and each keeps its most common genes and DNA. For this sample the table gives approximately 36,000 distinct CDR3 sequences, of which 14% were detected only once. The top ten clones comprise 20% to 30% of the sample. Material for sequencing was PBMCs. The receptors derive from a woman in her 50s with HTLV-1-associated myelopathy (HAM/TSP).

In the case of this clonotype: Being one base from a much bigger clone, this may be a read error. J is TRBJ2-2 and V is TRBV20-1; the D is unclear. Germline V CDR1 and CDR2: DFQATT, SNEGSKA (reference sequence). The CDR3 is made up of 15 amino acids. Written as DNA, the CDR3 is TGCAGTGCTAGAGATTACAAGATGAACACCGTGGAGCTGTTTTTT. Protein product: CSARDYKMNTVELFF.

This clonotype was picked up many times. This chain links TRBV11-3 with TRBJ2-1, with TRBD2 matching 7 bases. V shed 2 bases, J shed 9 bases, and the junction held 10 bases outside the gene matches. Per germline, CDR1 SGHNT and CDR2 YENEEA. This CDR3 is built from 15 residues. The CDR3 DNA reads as TGTGCCAGCAGCTTACATCCCGACCCGGGGGGTGAGCAGTTCTTC. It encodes CASSLHPDPGGEQFF. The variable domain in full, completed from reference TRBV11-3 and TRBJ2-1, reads EAGVVQSPRYKIIEKKQPVAFWCNPISGHNTLYWYLQNLGQGPELLIRYENEEAVDDSQLPKDRFSAERLKGVDSTLKIQPAELGDSAVYLCASSLHPDPGGEQFFGPGTRLTVL.

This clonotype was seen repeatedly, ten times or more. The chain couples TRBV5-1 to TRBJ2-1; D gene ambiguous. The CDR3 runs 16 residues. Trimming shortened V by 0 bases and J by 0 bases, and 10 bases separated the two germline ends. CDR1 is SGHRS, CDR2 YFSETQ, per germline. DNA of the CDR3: TGCGCCAGCAGCTTGGACGGGCCCAGCTCCTACAATGAGCAGTTCTTC. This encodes CASSLDGPSSYNEQFF.

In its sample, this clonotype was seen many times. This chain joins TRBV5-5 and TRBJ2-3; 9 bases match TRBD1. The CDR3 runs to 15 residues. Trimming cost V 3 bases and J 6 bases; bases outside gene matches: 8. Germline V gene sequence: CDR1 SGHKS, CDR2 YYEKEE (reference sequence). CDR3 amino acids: CASSSGQGGVDTQYF. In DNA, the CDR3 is TGTGCCAGCAGCTCGGGACAGGGAGGTGTGGATACGCAGTATTTT.

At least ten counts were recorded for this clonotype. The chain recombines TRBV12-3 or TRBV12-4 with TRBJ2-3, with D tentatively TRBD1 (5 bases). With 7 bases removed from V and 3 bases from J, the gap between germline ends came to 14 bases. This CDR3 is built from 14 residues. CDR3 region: CASKGLWMTDTQYF. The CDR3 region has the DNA TGTGCCAGCAAGGGGTTATGGATGACAGATACGCAGTATTTT.

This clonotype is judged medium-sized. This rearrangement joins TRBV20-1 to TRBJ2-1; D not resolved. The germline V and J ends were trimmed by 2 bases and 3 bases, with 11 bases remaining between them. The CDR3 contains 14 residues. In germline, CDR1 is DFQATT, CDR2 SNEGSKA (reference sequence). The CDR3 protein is CSARRLAVYNEQFF. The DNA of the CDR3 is TGCAGTGCTAGAAGGTTAGCAGTCTACAATGAGCAGTTCTTC.

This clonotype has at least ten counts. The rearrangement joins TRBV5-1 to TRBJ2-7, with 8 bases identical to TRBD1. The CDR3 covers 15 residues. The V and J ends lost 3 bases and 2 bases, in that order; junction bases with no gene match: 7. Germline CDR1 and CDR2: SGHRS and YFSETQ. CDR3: CASSSGPGGPYEQYV. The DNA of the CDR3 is TGCGCCAGCAGCTCCGGTCCAGGGGGCCCCTACGAGCAGTACGTC.

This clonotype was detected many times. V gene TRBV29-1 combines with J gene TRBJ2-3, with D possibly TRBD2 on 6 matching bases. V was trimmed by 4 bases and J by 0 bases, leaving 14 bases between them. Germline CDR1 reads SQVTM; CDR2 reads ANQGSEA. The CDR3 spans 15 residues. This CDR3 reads CSVGGDDLSTDTQYF. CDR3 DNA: TGCAGCGTTGGGGGGGACGACCTTAGCACAGATACGCAGTATTTT.

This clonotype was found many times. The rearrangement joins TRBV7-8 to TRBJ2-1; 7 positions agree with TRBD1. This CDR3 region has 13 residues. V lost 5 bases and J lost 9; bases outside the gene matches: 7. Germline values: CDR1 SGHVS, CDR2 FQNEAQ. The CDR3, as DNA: TGTGCCAGCAGCACTCAGGGGGTAGGTGAGCAGTTCTTC. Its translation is CASSTQGVGEQFF.

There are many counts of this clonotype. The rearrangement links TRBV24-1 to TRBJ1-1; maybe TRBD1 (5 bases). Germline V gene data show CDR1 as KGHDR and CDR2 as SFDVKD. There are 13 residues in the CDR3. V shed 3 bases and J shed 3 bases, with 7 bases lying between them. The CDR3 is CATSDVGDTEAFF. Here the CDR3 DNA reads TGTGCCACCAGTGATGTAGGGGACACTGAAGCTTTCTTT.

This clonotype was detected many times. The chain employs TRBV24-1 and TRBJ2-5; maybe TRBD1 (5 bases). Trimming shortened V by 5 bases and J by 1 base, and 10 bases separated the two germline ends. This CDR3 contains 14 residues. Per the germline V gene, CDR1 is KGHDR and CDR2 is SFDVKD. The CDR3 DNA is TGTGCCACCAGTGGATTCGACAGCCAAGAGACCCAGTACTTC. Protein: CATSGFDSQETQYF.

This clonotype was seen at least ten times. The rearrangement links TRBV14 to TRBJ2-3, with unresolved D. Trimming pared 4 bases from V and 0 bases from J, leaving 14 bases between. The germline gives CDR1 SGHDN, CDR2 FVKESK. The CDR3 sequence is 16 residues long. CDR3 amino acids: CASSRQVHGSTDTQYF. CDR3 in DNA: TGTGCCAGCAGCCGCCAAGTACATGGGAGCACAGATACGCAGTATTTT.

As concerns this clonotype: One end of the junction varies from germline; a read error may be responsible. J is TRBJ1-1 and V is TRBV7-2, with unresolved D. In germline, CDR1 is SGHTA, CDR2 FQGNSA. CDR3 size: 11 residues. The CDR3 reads CASSLVTEDFF. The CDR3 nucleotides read TGTGCCAGCAGCTTGGTCACTGAAGATTTCTTT. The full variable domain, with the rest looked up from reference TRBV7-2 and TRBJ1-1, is GAGVSQSPSNKVTEKGKDVELRCDPISGHTALYWYRQSLGQGLEFLIYFQGNSAPDKSGLPSDRFSAERTGGSVSTLTIQRTQQEDSAVYLCASSLVTEDFFGQGTRLTVV.

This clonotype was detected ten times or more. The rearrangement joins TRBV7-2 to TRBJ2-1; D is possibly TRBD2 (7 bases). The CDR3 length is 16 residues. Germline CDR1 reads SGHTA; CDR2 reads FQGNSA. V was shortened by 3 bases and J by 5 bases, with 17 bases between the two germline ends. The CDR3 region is CASSFLGGGLNNEQFF. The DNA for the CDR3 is TGTGCCAGCAGCTTTCTGGGGGGGGGGCTTAACAATGAGCAGTTCTTC. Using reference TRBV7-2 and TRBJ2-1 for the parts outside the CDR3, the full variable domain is GAGVSQSPSNKVTEKGKDVELRCDPISGHTALYWYRQSLGQGLEFLIYFQGNSAPDKSGLPSDRFSAERTGGSVSTLTIQRTQQEDSAVYLCASSFLGGGLNNEQFFGPGTRLTVL.

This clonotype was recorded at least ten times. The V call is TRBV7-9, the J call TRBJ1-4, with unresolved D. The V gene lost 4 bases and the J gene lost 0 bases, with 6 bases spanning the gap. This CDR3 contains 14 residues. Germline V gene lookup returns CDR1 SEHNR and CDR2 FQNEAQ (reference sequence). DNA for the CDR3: TGTGCCAGCAGCTATGGGGCAACTAATGAAAAACTGTTTTTT. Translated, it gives CASSYGATNEKLFF. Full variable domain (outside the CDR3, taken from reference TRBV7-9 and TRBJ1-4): DTGVSQNPRHKITKRGQNVTFRCDPISEHNRLYWYRQTLGQGPEFLTYFQNEAQLEKSRLLSDRFSAERPKGSFSTLEIQRTEQGDSAMYLCASSYGATNEKLFFGSGTQLSVL.

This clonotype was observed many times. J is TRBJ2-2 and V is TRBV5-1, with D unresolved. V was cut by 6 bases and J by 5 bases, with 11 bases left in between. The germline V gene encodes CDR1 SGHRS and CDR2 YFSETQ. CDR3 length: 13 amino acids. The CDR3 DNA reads TGCGCCAGCACTGGCCTGCTGACCGGGGAGCTGTTTTTT. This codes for CASTGLLTGELFF. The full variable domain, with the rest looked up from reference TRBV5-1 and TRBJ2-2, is KAGVTQTPRYLIKTRGQQVTLSCSPISGHRSVSWYQQTPGQGLQFLFEYFSETQRNKGNFPGRFSGRQFSNSRSEMNVSTLELGDSALYLCASTGLLTGELFFGEGSRLTVL.